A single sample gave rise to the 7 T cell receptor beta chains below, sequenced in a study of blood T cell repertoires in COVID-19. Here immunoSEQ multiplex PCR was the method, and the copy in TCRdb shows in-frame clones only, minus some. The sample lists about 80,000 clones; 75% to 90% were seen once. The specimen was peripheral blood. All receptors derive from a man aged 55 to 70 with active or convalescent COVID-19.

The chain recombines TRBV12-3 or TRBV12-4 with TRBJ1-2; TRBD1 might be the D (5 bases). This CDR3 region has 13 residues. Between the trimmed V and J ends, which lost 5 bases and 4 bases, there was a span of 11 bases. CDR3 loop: CASSRNRFYGYTF. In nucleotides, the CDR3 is TGTGCCAGCAGTCGTAACAGGTTCTATGGCTACACCTTC.

CDR3 sequence (DNA): TGTGCCAGCAGCTTCCGCGGGACTAGTACAGATACGCAGTATTTT. Residues: CASSFRGTSTDTQYF. V and J are TRBV5-4 and TRBJ2-3, with 8 bases matching TRBD2. Germline V CDR1 and CDR2: SGHNT, YYREEE (reference sequence). The CDR3 runs to 15 residues. The V gene end was trimmed by 2 bases and the J gene end by 3 bases; junction bases not matched to a gene: 5.

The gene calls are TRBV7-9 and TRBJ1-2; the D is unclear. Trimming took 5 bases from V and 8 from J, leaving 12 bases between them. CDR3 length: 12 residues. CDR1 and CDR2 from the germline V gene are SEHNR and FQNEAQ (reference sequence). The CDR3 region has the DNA TGTGCCAGCAGCCGATTTTCGGGGGGCTACACCTTC. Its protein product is CASSRFSGGYTF. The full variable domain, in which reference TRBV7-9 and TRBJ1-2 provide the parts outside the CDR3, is DTGVSQNPRHKITKRGQNVTFRCDPISEHNRLYWYRQTLGQGPEFLTYFQNEAQLEKSRLLSDRFSAERPKGSFSTLEIQRTEQGDSAMYLCASSRFSGGYTFGSGTRLTVV.

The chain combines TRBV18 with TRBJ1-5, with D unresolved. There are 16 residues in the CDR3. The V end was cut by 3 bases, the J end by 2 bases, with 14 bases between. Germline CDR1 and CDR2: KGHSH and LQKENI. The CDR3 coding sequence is TGTGCCAGCTCACCCTTGCCCGGAAGCGGCAATCAGCCCCAGCATTTT. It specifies CASSPLPGSGNQPQHF.

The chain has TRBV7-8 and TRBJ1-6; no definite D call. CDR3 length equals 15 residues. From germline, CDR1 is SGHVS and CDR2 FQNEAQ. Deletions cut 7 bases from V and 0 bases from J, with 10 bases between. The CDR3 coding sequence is TGTGCCAGCAAGGCGGAGAGCTCCTATAATTCACCCCTCCACTTT. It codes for CASKAESSYNSPLHF.

The CDR3 nucleotides are TGTGCCAGCAGTTACTCCCGGGAGGGTGATGTCCACGAGCAGTACTTC. Its translation: CASSYSREGDVHEQYF. The rearrangement joins TRBV6-2 or TRBV6-3 to TRBJ2-7, with 8 bases aligning to TRBD2. V lost 0 bases and J lost 5; bases outside the gene matches: 9. Germline CDR1 is MNHEY and CDR2 is SVGEGT. This CDR3 comprises 16 residues.

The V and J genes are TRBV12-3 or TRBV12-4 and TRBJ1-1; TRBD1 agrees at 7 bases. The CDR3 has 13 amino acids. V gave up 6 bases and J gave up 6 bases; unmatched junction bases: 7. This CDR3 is CASSRSTGSEAFF. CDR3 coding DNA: TGTGCCAGCAGCCGATCGACAGGGTCTGAAGCTTTCTTT.